This T cell receptor beta chain was observed in a study of CD8+ T cells in alopecia areata. Extraction of RNA preceded its reverse transcription into cDNA, which served as the sequencing template. Here immunoSEQ multiplex PCR was the method, and the copy in TCRdb shows in-frame clones only, minus some. The top ten hold roughly 1.3% of the sample, which has more than 75,000 clones, roughly two fifths seen once. The CDR3 loop spans 15 amino acids. J gave up 4 bases and V 0 bases, and 5 bases lay outside the gene matches. Germline CDR1 is GTSNPN and CDR2 is SVGIG (reference sequence). V usage is TRBV30 and J usage is TRBJ1-1, with 10 positions matching TRBD1. This clonotype was obtained from a human donor with alopecia areata. Sequenced sample: CD4+ T cells sorted from blood. The CDR3 spells CAWSVWDRGSTEAFF. In DNA, the CDR3 is TGTGCCTGGAGTGTGTGGGACAGGGGAAGCACTGAAGCTTTCTTT.